The T cell receptor (beta chain) under discussion was sequenced for a study of T cell responses to AZD1222 COVID-19 vaccine. Germline V gene lookup returns CDR1 SGHAT and CDR2 FQNNGV. V was pared by 4 bases and J by 1 base, with 16 bases between. The CDR3 is made up of 16 amino acids. Repertoires were generated with immunoSEQ multiplex PCR, while TCRdb's copy carries only in-frame clones and drops some. The sample records approximately 100,000 clones, approximately 89% being singletons. This clone came up a few times. The chain has TRBV11-2 and TRBJ1-1, with a possible D match to TRBD1 (5 bases). The sequence came from an adult who received the AZD1222 COVID-19 vaccine. The sample here was peripheral blood, taken 28 days after the second AZD1222 dose. Written as DNA, the CDR3 is TGTGCCAGCAGCTCGAAACCGGGACGGTCGAACACTGAAGCTTTCTTT. Protein sequence: CASSSKPGRSNTEAFF.